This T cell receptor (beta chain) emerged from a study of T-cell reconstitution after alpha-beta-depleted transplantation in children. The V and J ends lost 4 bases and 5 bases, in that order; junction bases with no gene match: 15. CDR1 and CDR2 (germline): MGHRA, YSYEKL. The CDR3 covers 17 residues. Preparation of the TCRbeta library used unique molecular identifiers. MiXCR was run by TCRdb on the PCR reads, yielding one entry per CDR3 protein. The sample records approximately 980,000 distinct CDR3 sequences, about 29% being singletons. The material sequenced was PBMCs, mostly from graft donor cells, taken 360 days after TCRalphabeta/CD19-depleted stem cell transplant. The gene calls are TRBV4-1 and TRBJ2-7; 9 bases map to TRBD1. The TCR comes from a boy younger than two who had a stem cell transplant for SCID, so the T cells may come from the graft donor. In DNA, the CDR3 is TGCGCCAGCAGCCCTACCCCGGGACAGGGAACGTACAACGAGCAGTACTTC. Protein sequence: CASSPTPGQGTYNEQYF.